This TCR beta chain was recorded in a study of T cell responses to AZD1222 COVID-19 vaccine (dated by TCRdb to the early 2020s). Looking at the study overall: A total of just over 230 trial participants underwent TCR sequencing, of whom some 210 received two doses of AZD1222 and 26 received two doses of the MenACWY control vaccine. Trial participants were enrolled by age into subgroups of 18-55, 56-69 and 70-plus years, and roughly 150, 30 and 60 TCR-sequenced participants, respectively, were included in these subgroups. The investigation overall reported the following: In the small 56-69-year group, the increase in depth fell short of significance, most likely because of low power. Epitopes outside the regions mutated in the B.1.351 and B.1.1.7 variants were reportedly recognized by nearly half of the unique spike-specific TCRs. The vaccine-associated CD4 TCRs covered the entire spike protein, and the dominant responses fell in regions 160-218 and 743-854. Only a handful of AZD1222 recipients were SARS-CoV-2 seropositive at baseline, limiting conclusions about previously exposed vaccinees. A significant rise in spike-specific TCR breadth and depth was observed after two AZD1222 doses relative to day 0 and relative to MenACWY recipients. Because no day 14 peak-response samples were available, repertoires were characterized only after the peak T cell response. Participants were mostly white British, with more females than males. The authors suggested clonal diversity may have been underestimated.

V is cut by 2 bases and J by 0 bases, and the space between the germline ends is 11 bases. CDR1 and CDR2 are read off the germline V gene as MNHEY and SVGAGI. The CDR3 holds 16 amino acids from the cysteine to the phenylalanine. The only DNA kept is the CDR3, 48 bases in frame from the first base. The CDR3 regions of human TCRbeta chains were subjected to immunosequencing. Regarding the original processing steps: Repertoire TCRs were matched against a reference library of SARS-CoV-2-specific TCRs generated with the MIRA antigen-specificity platform. Breadth was defined as the fraction of unique TCRs that were SARS-CoV-2-associated. Depth was defined as the fraction of total T cells that were SARS-CoV-2-associated. Using the MIRA data, each spike-specific TCR was mapped to the spike region that the TCR reacts to and placed in a CD4 or CD8 class. Log10-transformed breadth and depth values were compared by one-way ANOVA with Sidak's multiple comparisons tests. This is the immuneACCESS table as TCRdb keeps it, with only in-frame sequences that have V and J called. A part of the clones is gone; compared with another copy, unresolved V genes explain less than half, and the rest is unexplained. V and J calls and clone size come straight from that table; D and trimming were deduced from the DNA. This sample gives about 180,000 clones in total; around 90% of them show up just once. The top ten constitute around 1.9% of the sample.

The intended sense of this specimen's time point label: about 28 days (+/-7) after the second vaccine dose. AZD1222 recipients given second doses at about 4 weeks or at about 12 weeks were pooled, since spike-specific TCR depth and breadth were not found to differ between the two schedules. Samples from vaccinated people were obtained from the UK trials COV001 and COV002, which included a single-blind randomized controlled phase 2/3 trial of AZD1222 (ChAdOx1 nCoV-19) in healthy adults. For TCRbeta chain sequencing, PBMC samples were collected from trial participants at day 0 and at day 28 after the second dose. Of note for this clone: It lacks a known antigen. It has no much larger one-base neighbor in the sample; base qualities were not kept. Other DNA sequences of this sample code for an identical CDR3.

The sequence links TRBV6-5 to TRBJ2-4; TRBD2 could be the D gene, as 7 bases match. Source: peripheral blood, taken 28 days after the second AZD1222 dose. The TCR comes from an adult who received the AZD1222 COVID-19 vaccine. Here the CDR3 is given as CASSYGGGLAKNIQYF. The base sequence is TGTGCCAGCAGTTACGGGGGGGGGCTAGCCAAAAACATTCAGTACTTC.